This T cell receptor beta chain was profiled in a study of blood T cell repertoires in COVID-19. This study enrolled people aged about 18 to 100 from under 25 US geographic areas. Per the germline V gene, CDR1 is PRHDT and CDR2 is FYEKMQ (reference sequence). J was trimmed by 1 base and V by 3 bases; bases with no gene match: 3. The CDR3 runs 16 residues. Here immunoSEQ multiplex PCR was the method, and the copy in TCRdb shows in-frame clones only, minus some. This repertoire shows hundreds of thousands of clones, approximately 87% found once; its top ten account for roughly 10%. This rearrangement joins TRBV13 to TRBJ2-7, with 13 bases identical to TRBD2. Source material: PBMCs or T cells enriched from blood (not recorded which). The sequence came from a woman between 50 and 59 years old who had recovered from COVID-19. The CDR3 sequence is CASSFGTSGTSYEQYF. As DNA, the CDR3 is TGTGCCAGCAGCTTCGGGACTAGCGGGACATCCTACGAGCAGTACTTC.